The 18 T cell receptor beta chains below were found in one sample sequenced in a study of shared clonotypes between healthy human individuals. The assay was immunoSEQ multiplex PCR, and TCRdb's table has in-frame clones only and misses some. The sample comprises under 2,500,000 clones, 95% of which are singletons, and approximately 0.13% rests with the top ten. Source material: naive CD4+ T cells sorted from blood. The subset here: CD45RA+ positively selected. The source is a man between 18 and 35 years old in good health.

CDR3 DNA: TGTGCCAGCAGTTTTGGACGTTATAATTCACCCCTCCACTTT. This sequence encodes CASSFGRYNSPLHF. The chain employs TRBV27 and TRBJ1-6; D is undetermined. CDR3 size: 14 residues. Trimming took 3 bases from V and 4 from J, leaving 7 bases between them. CDR1 MNHEY and CDR2 SMNVEV come from the germline V gene (reference sequence).

The chain is built from TRBV2 and TRBJ1-1; possibly TRBD1 for D (6 bases). From germline, CDR1 is SNHLY and CDR2 FYNNEI. The CDR3 extends over 14 amino acids. V was trimmed by 6 bases and J by 1 base, leaving 12 bases between them. CDR3 residues: CASSLQQGNTEAFF. DNA for the CDR3: TGTGCCAGCAGCCTTCAACAGGGGAACACTGAAGCTTTCTTT.

The genes are TRBV29-1 and TRBJ2-6, with D perhaps TRBD1 (6 bases). The germline gives CDR1 SQVTM, CDR2 ANQGSEA. The germline V and J ends were trimmed by 0 bases and 0 bases, with 18 bases remaining between them. CDR3 length: 19 amino acids. DNA for the CDR3: TGCAGCGTTGAAGACGTGACAGGAGGCCGAATCTCTGGGGCCAACGTCCTGACTTTC. Translating it yields CSVEDVTGGRISGANVLTF.

The chain joins TRBV7-8 to TRBJ1-1; D perhaps matches TRBD1 (5 bases). Germline V gene lookup returns CDR1 SGHVS and CDR2 FQNEAQ. Trimming took 5 bases from V and 11 from J, leaving 15 bases between them. The CDR3 has 12 residues. In nucleotides, the CDR3 is TGTGCCAGCAGCCCCCCGGGGACCAGGGCTTTCTTT. Residues: CASSPPGTRAFF.

The chain employs TRBV5-1 and TRBJ1-4; 7 bases fit TRBD1. Germline V gene sequence: CDR1 SGHRS, CDR2 YFSETQ. V shed 0 bases, J shed 8 bases, and the junction held 10 bases outside the gene matches. This CDR3 comprises 16 residues. CDR3 sequence (DNA): TGCGCCAGCAGCTTGGCCATGACAGGGATGGGAGAAAAACTGTTTTTT. Translation: CASSLAMTGMGEKLFF.

The CDR3 DNA reads TGTGCCATCAGTGACAAAGTTACAGGCCCTAGCACAGATACGCAGTATTTT. It is translated as CAISDKVTGPSTDTQYF. The chain combines TRBV10-3 with TRBJ2-3; a weak D match, TRBD1 (5 bases). The CDR3 is 17 residues long. V lost 3 bases and J 0 bases, leaving 16 bases between the germline ends. CDR1 is ENHRY and CDR2 is SYGVKD in the germline V gene.

This clone was counted a single time. V usage is TRBV9 and J usage is TRBJ2-4, with D perhaps assigned TRBD1 or TRBD2 (5 bases each). Trimming left V 4 bases short and J 2 bases short, with 10 bases between. From germline, CDR1 is SGDLS and CDR2 YYNGEE. The CDR3 spans 14 residues. CDR3 DNA sequence: TGTGCCAGCAGCAACCCGGGACCCAAAAACATTCAGTACTTC. It codes for CASSNPGPKNIQYF.

The chain is built from TRBV11-2 and TRBJ1-2; 8 bases are a match to TRBD1. The junction had 4 bases not matched to a gene; V was cut back by 6 bases and J by 4 bases. Per germline, CDR1 SGHAT and CDR2 FQNNGV. This CDR3 spans 13 amino acids. The DNA of the CDR3 is TGTGCCAGCAGACCCAGGGGGCTCTATGGCTACACCTTC. This translates into CASRPRGLYGYTF.

The gene calls are TRBV5-4 and TRBJ1-1, with TRBD1 matching over 8 bases. This CDR3 contains 14 residues. Trimming cost V 4 bases and J 4 bases; bases outside gene matches: 6. Germline V lookup: CDR1 SGHNT, CDR2 YYREEE (reference sequence). This chain's CDR3 is CASSREQGGTEAFF. In DNA form, the CDR3 reads TGTGCCAGCAGCCGGGAACAGGGGGGCACTGAAGCTTTCTTT.

J is TRBJ2-2 and V is TRBV18; D remains unclear. The CDR3 has 16 amino acids. Germline values: CDR1 KGHSH, CDR2 LQKENI. V was trimmed by 1 base and J by 3 bases, leaving 12 bases between them. The CDR3 loop is CASSPQVTRYTGELFF. The CDR3 DNA reads TGTGCCAGCTCACCACAGGTGACGAGGTACACCGGGGAGCTGTTTTTT.

The CDR3 DNA is TGTGCCAGCAGCTTTAATTCCAAGACCGAAGCTTTCTTT. It translates to CASSFNSKTEAFF. The chain has TRBV7-3 and TRBJ1-1; D gene uncertain. The CDR3 sequence is 13 residues long. V was shortened by 3 bases and J by 8 bases, with 13 bases between the two germline ends. Germline V gene lookup returns CDR1 SGHTA and CDR2 FQGTGA.

The chain joins TRBV28 to TRBJ1-2; no reliable D call. Trimming removed 2 bases at V and 7 bases at J, with 11 bases between. This CDR3 region has 13 residues. Germline loops: CDR1 MDHEN, CDR2 SYDVKM. CDR3 DNA sequence: TGTGCCAGCAGTTTAAAGCCTGACACTGGCTACACCTTC. Protein: CASSLKPDTGYTF.

The CDR3 DNA reads as TGCGCCAGCAGCAATACGGACCTGTCCGGGGGGGCGGATGAAAAACTGTTTTTT. Protein product: CASSNTDLSGGADEKLFF. The chain has TRBV5-1 and TRBJ1-4; D is possibly TRBD1 (6 bases). The V end was cut by 4 bases, the J end by 6 bases, with 25 bases between. The CDR3 totals 18 residues. Germline lookup yields CDR1 SGHRS and CDR2 YFSETQ.

The rearrangement uses TRBV9 and TRBJ2-7; 10 bases align to TRBD1. The V segment lost 6 bases and the J segment 2 bases; nucleotides outside the gene matches: 8. Germline lookup yields CDR1 SGDLS and CDR2 YYNGEE. The CDR3 has 15 amino acids. CDR3 DNA sequence: TGTGCCAGCACCCCCGGGGGGACAGGGGCCTACGAGCAGTACTTC. Amino acids: CASTPGGTGAYEQYF.

This chain links TRBV5-1 with TRBJ2-2, with 10 bases that match TRBD1. V lost 0 bases and J lost 4; bases outside the gene matches: 3. Germline CDR1 SGHRS, CDR2 YFSETQ. The CDR3 contains 16 residues. The DNA for the CDR3 is TGCGCCAGCAGCTTGGAGGGGACAGGGGTCACCGGGGAGCTGTTTTTT. Translation: CASSLEGTGVTGELFF.

The chain uses TRBV11-2 and TRBJ2-1, with 8 nucleotides matching TRBD1. This CDR3 is 16 amino acids long. The V gene end was trimmed by 2 bases and the J gene end by 7 bases; junction bases not matched to a gene: 10. The V gene's germline CDR1 is SGHAT and CDR2 FQNNGV. CDR3 coding DNA: TGTGCCAGCAGCTTAATTTCCGGACAGGGAAGTAATGAGCAGTTCTTC. Its translation: CASSLISGQGSNEQFF.

The chain combines TRBV6-5 with TRBJ1-6; D ambiguous. There are 14 residues in the CDR3. V shed 10 bases and J shed 9 bases, with 19 bases lying between them. Germline values: CDR1 MNHEY, CDR2 SVGAGI. For the CDR3, the DNA is TGTGCCACCGCCGGCAACAGTGAATTTTCACCCCTCCACTTT. Translation gives CATAGNSEFSPLHF.

This chain connects TRBV7-9 to TRBJ2-2; TRBD1 agrees at 10 bases. From germline, CDR1 is SEHNR and CDR2 FQNEAQ (reference sequence). V shed 7 bases and J 4 bases; nucleotides not matched to a gene: 9. The CDR3 is made up of 16 amino acids. The CDR3 loop reads CASTRGQGRATGELFF. The CDR3 region has the DNA TGTGCCAGCACCAGGGGACAGGGGAGGGCCACCGGGGAGCTGTTTTTT.